What follows are 24 T cell receptor beta chains derived from one specimen sequenced in a study of blood T cell repertoires in COVID-19. Method: immunoSEQ multiplex PCR; TCRdb's copy keeps in-frame clones and lacks some. The data show about 250,000 clones, with about 82% seen just once and approximately 5.5% held by the top ten. The sample was peripheral blood. The origin of the receptors is a woman older than 75 with COVID-19, enrolled during active disease.

The gene calls are TRBV5-6 and TRBJ1-1, with D possibly TRBD1 on 6 matching bases. Germline CDR1 SGHDT, CDR2 YYEEEE. This CDR3 spans 12 amino acids. V was shortened by 2 bases and J by 11 bases, with 13 bases between the two germline ends. The CDR3 region has the DNA TGTGCCAGCAGCTTCAGCCAGGGGTTCGCTTTCTTT. This translates into CASSFSQGFAFF.

This rearrangement joins TRBV29-1 to TRBJ2-5; 7 positions agree with TRBD1. V lost 7 bases, J lost 0 bases, and 5 bases stayed unmatched. The CDR3 has 13 amino acids. From germline, CDR1 is SQVTM and CDR2 ANQGSEA. The CDR3 DNA reads as TGCAGCGGAGGGGGACAGTACCAAGAGACCCAGTACTTC. This translates into CSGGGQYQETQYF.

Concerning this clone itself: In the same sample, other DNA sequences code for this CDR3. The gene calls are TRBV7-8 and TRBJ2-1, with 13 positions matching TRBD2. Germline CDR1 SGHVS, CDR2 FQNEAQ. The length of the CDR3 is 16 residues. V trimming: 5 bases; J trimming: 4 bases; junction bases outside the gene matches: 5. This CDR3 reads CASSPRTSGGYNEQFF. The CDR3 region has the DNA TGTGCCAGCAGCCCGAGGACTAGCGGGGGTTACAATGAGCAGTTCTTC.

The V call is TRBV7-2, the J call TRBJ2-7; D is undetermined. In germline, CDR1 is SGHTA, CDR2 FQGNSA. This CDR3 contains 15 residues. Deletions cut 4 bases from V and 3 bases from J, with 16 bases between. CDR3 DNA: TGTGCCAGCAGCTCCACCGGGTCAACGAGCTACGAGCAGTACTTC. Its protein product is CASSSTGSTSYEQYF.

The chain combines TRBV28 with TRBJ1-1; no clear D gene. The CDR3 runs to 12 residues. The V end was cut by 4 bases, the J end by 6 bases, with 9 bases between. In germline, CDR1 is MDHEN, CDR2 SYDVKM. The CDR3 region has the DNA TGTGCCAGCAGTTCCGGGTACGCTGAAGCTTTCTTT. Encoded protein: CASSSGYAEAFF.

The J gene is TRBJ2-5, the V gene TRBV3-1 (or the pseudogene TRBV3-2); 9 bases map to TRBD2. V was clipped by 0 bases and J by 5 bases; unmatched bases: 7. CDR1 LGHDT and CDR2 YNNKEL come from the germline V gene (reference sequence). The CDR3 length is 16 residues. The CDR3 sequence: CASSQDGTSKWETQYF. For the CDR3, the DNA is TGTGCCAGCAGCCAAGATGGGACTAGCAAGTGGGAGACCCAGTACTTC.

The rearrangement links TRBV6-1 to TRBJ1-6; D gene unclear. Trimming stripped 4 bases from V and 0 bases from J, with 10 bases between. Germline loops: CDR1 MNHNS, CDR2 SASEGT. This CDR3 has 16 amino acids. The CDR3 bases are TGTGCCAGCAGTGCGTTGGCCGACTCCTATAATTCACCCCTCCACTTT. Its translation is CASSALADSYNSPLHF.

This chain joins TRBV5-1 and TRBJ2-5, with TRBD2 as a possible D gene (5 bases). Per the germline V gene, CDR1 is SGHRS and CDR2 is YFSETQ. Trimming removed 3 bases at V and 7 bases at J, with 13 bases between. The CDR3 is 13 residues long. CDR3 residues: CASSSDSDGTQYF. The CDR3 bases are TGCGCCAGCAGCTCCGATAGCGATGGGACCCAGTACTTC.

The chain has TRBV6-6 and TRBJ1-2, with D possibly being TRBD1 (6 bases). V lost 5 bases, J lost 4 bases, and 23 bases lay in between. CDR3 length: 17 amino acids. Germline loops: CDR1 MNHNY, CDR2 SVGAGI (reference sequence). This CDR3 reads CASSPSDPGTRLYGYTF. The DNA for the CDR3 is TGTGCCAGCAGTCCCTCAGACCCCGGGACAAGGCTCTATGGCTACACCTTC.

The chain couples TRBV10-3 to TRBJ1-4; 8 positions match TRBD1. Germline loops: CDR1 ENHRY, CDR2 SYGVKD. With V trimmed by 4 bases and J by 6 bases, 1 base remained unmatched. The CDR3 runs 13 residues. The CDR3 region has the DNA TGTGCCATCAGTGCGGGACAGGATGAAAAACTGTTTTTT. This sequence encodes CAISAGQDEKLFF.

This clone has just one count. The chain joins TRBV30 to TRBJ2-3; D perhaps matches TRBD2 (6 bases). Trimming removed 8 bases from V and 1 base from J, with 13 bases in between. The V gene's germline CDR1 is GTSNPN and CDR2 SVGIG (reference sequence). This CDR3 has 13 residues. CDR3 sequence (DNA): TGTGCCCGGTCTTCGGGGGGCACAGATACGCAGTATTTT. Residues: CARSSGGTDTQYF.

A single count supports this clone. The rearrangement uses TRBV18 and TRBJ1-1; D may be TRBD1 (6 bases). Trimming stripped 1 base from V and 1 base from J, with 10 bases between. Germline values: CDR1 KGHSH, CDR2 LQKENI. This CDR3 spans 15 amino acids. CDR3 amino acids: CASSPLQGPNTEAFF. The CDR3 nucleotides are TGTGCCAGCTCACCACTTCAGGGGCCGAACACTGAAGCTTTCTTT.

CDR3 bases: TGTGCCAGCATTTCTGTAATTGAAGCTTTCTTT. This translates into CASISVIEAFF. The genes are TRBV6-5 and TRBJ1-1; D is ambiguous. CDR3 length: 11 residues. V was clipped by 7 bases and J by 7 bases, with 10 bases between them. Germline V gives CDR1 MNHEY, CDR2 SVGAGI.

This clone was observed a handful of times. The CDR3 region has the DNA TGTGCCAGCAGCTTAGAGGGCAGGGGGTCGAACACTGAAGCTTTCTTT. The encoded protein is CASSLEGRGSNTEAFF. The chain joins TRBV11-2 to TRBJ1-1; 7 bases match TRBD1. The CDR3 consists of 16 residues. J was trimmed by 1 base and V by 0 bases; bases with no gene match: 5. Germline CDR1 is SGHAT and CDR2 is FQNNGV.

The gene calls are TRBV2 and TRBJ1-1; maybe TRBD1 (6 bases). V gave up 7 bases and J gave up 2 bases, with 11 bases separating them. This CDR3 has 13 amino acids. CDR1 is SNHLY, CDR2 FYNNEI, per germline. The CDR3 here is CASKPDSNTEAFF. The CDR3 region has the DNA TGTGCCAGCAAACCGGACAGCAACACTGAAGCTTTCTTT.

In regard to this clone: Other DNA sequences within the sample encode an identical CDR3. The CDR3 protein is CASSEGAGNQPQHF. DNA for the CDR3: TGTGCCAGCAGTGAAGGGGCAGGCAATCAGCCCCAGCATTTT. This chain connects TRBV6-1 to TRBJ1-5; no firm D call. The CDR3 length is 14 residues. Trimming left V 1 base short and J 2 bases short, with 6 bases between. The germline V gene has CDR1 MNHNS and CDR2 SASEGT.

The chain links TRBV7-2 to TRBJ1-3, with D unresolved. V lost 6 bases and J lost 4, with 10 bases in between. This CDR3 has 13 amino acids. CDR1 and CDR2 (germline): SGHTA, FQGNSA. The CDR3 DNA sequence: TGTGCCAGCAGTCGCGCAGGCGGAAACACCATATATTTT. It codes for CASSRAGGNTIYF. Filled out from reference TRBV7-2 and TRBJ1-3, the complete variable domain reads GAGVSQSPSNKVTEKGKDVELRCDPISGHTALYWYRQSLGQGLEFLIYFQGNSAPDKSGLPSDRFSAERTGGSVSTLTIQRTQQEDSAVYLCASSRAGGNTIYFGEGSWLTVV.

The rearrangement joins TRBV19 to TRBJ1-3, with 7 bases that match TRBD1. In germline, CDR1 is LNHDA, CDR2 SQIVND (reference sequence). This CDR3 is 14 amino acids long. V shed 6 bases and J 0 bases; nucleotides not matched to a gene: 2. CDR3 sequence (DNA): TGTGCCAGTAGAGGGGGCGGCTCTGGAAACACCATATATTTT. Protein sequence: CASRGGGSGNTIYF.

The chain is built from TRBV28 and TRBJ1-3; the D is unclear. This CDR3 has 16 amino acids. The V gene's germline CDR1 is MDHEN and CDR2 SYDVKM. V lost 5 bases and J 0 bases, leaving 14 bases between the germline ends. The CDR3 loop reads CASSPRSGFSGNTIYF. The CDR3 DNA reads TGTGCCAGCAGTCCCCGGTCAGGATTCTCTGGAAACACCATATATTTT. Drawing the rest from reference TRBV28 and TRBJ1-3, the complete variable domain is DVKVTQSSRYLVKRTGEKVFLECVQDMDHENMFWYRQDPGLGLRLIYFSYDVKMKEKGDIPEGYSVSREKKERFSLILESASTNQTSMYLCASSPRSGFSGNTIYFGEGSWLTVV.

A single count supports this clone. The chain has TRBV10-3 and TRBJ1-1; D is possibly TRBD1 (5 bases). V shed 0 bases and J shed 7 bases, with 6 bases lying between them. CDR3 size: 12 residues. The V gene's germline CDR1 is ENHRY and CDR2 SYGVKD. CDR3 sequence (DNA): TGTGCCATCAGTGAGTCGCAGGGTGAAGCTTTCTTT. Amino acid sequence: CAISESQGEAFF.

The J gene is TRBJ2-7, the V gene TRBV5-6; D is unresolved. Germline lookup yields CDR1 SGHDT and CDR2 YYEEEE. Trimming shortened V by 2 bases and J by 6 bases, and 15 bases separated the two germline ends. This CDR3 has 14 residues. CDR3 sequence (DNA): TGTGCCAGCAGCTTAAAAGGTGGGCTCTCCGAGCAGTACGTC. Residues: CASSLKGGLSEQYV.

The V call is TRBV7-9, the J call TRBJ1-3; D possibly corresponds to TRBD1 (5 bases). V lost 5 bases, J lost 1 base, and 15 bases lay in between. There are 16 residues in the CDR3. Germline V gives CDR1 SEHNR, CDR2 FQNEAQ (reference sequence). As DNA, the CDR3 is TGTGCCAGCAGCCGCGGAGGGGACGCTTCTGGAAACACCATATATTTT. It translates to CASSRGGDASGNTIYF.

The rearrangement joins TRBV5-8 to TRBJ1-2; a weak D match, TRBD1 (6 bases). The germline gives CDR1 SGHTS, CDR2 YDEGEE. The V gene lost 3 bases and the J gene lost 0 bases, with 21 bases spanning the gap. The CDR3 spans 18 residues. The CDR3 nucleotides are TGTGCCAGCAGCTGGCGTGTTTGGGGCTCAGGGGCTAACTATGGCTACACCTTC. Translating it yields CASSWRVWGSGANYGYTF.

Regarding this clone: This same CDR3 is encoded by further DNA sequences in the sample. The V and J genes are TRBV28 and TRBJ1-1, with a tentative D call TRBD1 (6 bases). This CDR3 is 13 amino acids long. V lost 5 bases, J lost 4 bases, and 11 bases lay in between. Germline CDR1 MDHEN, CDR2 SYDVKM. This CDR3 reads CASSPGEGTEAFF. The CDR3 DNA is TGTGCCAGCAGTCCAGGGGAGGGCACTGAAGCTTTCTTT.